This TCR beta chain derives from a study of blood T cell repertoires in COVID-19. Study information: Whether acute or convalescent, the COVID-19 samples came from the United States, Italy and Spain. From T cells, B-cell-depleted T cells, or PBMCs came the material, which was cDNA or gDNA.

The authors' processing: Nucleated cell number was recorded as an estimate derived from reference gene primer amplification. Data came from immunoSEQ multiplex PCR; TCRdb stores just in-frame clones and leaves some out. That table furnishes V, J and clone size, whereas the DNA furnished D and trimming. In the table there are about 210,000 clones, over 75% of which are singletons. The CDR3 loop spans 14 amino acids. Deletions cut 4 bases from V and 1 base from J, with 10 bases between. Germline V gene data show CDR1 as SGHTA and CDR2 as FQGTGA. The sample taken for sequencing was peripheral blood. This TCR was sampled from a woman in her forties with acute or convalescent COVID-19. The genes are TRBV7-3 and TRBJ1-1, with a possible D match to TRBD1 (5 bases). CDR3 sequence (DNA): TGTGCCAGCAGCTCTGGGGGGGAGAACACTGAAGCTTTCTTT. The encoded protein is CASSSGGENTEAFF.